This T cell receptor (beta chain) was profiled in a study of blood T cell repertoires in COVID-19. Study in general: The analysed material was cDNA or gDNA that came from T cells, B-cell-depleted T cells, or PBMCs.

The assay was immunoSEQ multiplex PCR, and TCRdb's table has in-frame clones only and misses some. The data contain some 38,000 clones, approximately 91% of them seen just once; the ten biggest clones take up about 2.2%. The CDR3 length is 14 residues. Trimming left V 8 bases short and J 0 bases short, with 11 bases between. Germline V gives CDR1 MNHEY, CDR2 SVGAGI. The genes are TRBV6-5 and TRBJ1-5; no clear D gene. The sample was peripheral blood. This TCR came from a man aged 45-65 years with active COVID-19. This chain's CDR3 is CASQRADSNQPQHF. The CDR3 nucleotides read TGTGCCAGCCAGAGGGCGGATAGCAATCAGCCCCAGCATTTT.